This TCR beta chain was profiled in a study of tumor-infiltrating lymphocytes in primary liver carcinoma. Whole-study findings and limits: Tumor samples exhibited a significantly greater top-250-clone fraction than blood samples (p = 0.039).

The approximately 20-31 mg bulk tissue piece was not sorted before simultaneous RNA and DNA extraction. This clonotype was observed at least ten times. Its antigen is not identified. Germline CDR1 and CDR2: SQVTM and ANQGSEA. CDR3 length: 13 amino acids. V lost 5 bases, J lost 6 bases, and 5 bases stayed unmatched. From around 0.5 ug total RNA, TCR beta cDNA was generated with a primer in the constant region. It was through three nested multiplex PCR rounds of slightly modified ARM-PCR that TCR beta libraries arose. A C-beta reverse primer and TRBV1-TRBV30 forward primers served in each of the first two PCR rounds, at ten to eleven cycles apiece. In TCRdb, the multiplex PCR reads were re-called with MiXCR into one record per CDR3 protein. The sample consists of approximately 110,000 distinct CDR3 sequences, 50% to 65% of them appearing once.

The sequence derives from an older woman with primary liver carcinoma and hepatitis B virus infection. V usage is TRBV29-1 and J usage is TRBJ2-1; 9 bases are a match to TRBD1. Sequencing was performed on liver tumor tissue from sampling region 1. Subset reported: tumor region T1, superior pole. The CDR3 DNA follows: TGCAGCGTTCCGGGACAGGGAGGCAATGAGCAGTTCTTC. Its translation: CSVPGQGGNEQFF.